The 11 T cell receptor beta chains below come from one sample, sequenced in a study of response to subunit inactivated influenza vaccine. TCRdb reprocessed the RT-PCR reads with MiXCR, giving one entry per CDR3 protein. The sample holds approximately 680,000 distinct CDR3 sequences; approximately 14% are singletons and the top ten take under 14%. The source was PBMCs from blood, collected about 12 days after vaccination. Receptor source: a man in his forties or fifties who received an inactivated influenza vaccine.

V is TRBV20-1 and J is TRBJ2-3, with D tentatively TRBD2 (6 bases). Germline loops: CDR1 DFQATT, CDR2 SNEGSKA (reference sequence). V was pared by 6 bases and J by 0 bases, with 10 bases between. CDR3 length equals 13 residues. CDR3 DNA: TGCAGTGCCCCTAGCGCTAGCACAGATACGCAGTATTTT. Translated: CSAPSASTDTQYF.

V usage is TRBV5-1 and J usage is TRBJ2-7; 9 positions match TRBD2. The trim removed 2 bases at V and 5 bases at J, leaving 8 bases unmatched. The germline CDR1 and CDR2 sequences are SGHRS and YFSETQ. The CDR3 is 15 residues long. The CDR3 sequence is CASSLAGGAGHEQYF. CDR3 nucleotides: TGCGCCAGCAGCTTAGCGGGGGGCGCCGGGCACGAGCAGTACTTC.

This clonotype was counted at least ten times. The J gene is TRBJ2-7, the V gene TRBV18; 7 bases match TRBD2. Germline V gene sequence: CDR1 KGHSH, CDR2 LQKENI. J was trimmed by 5 bases and V by 5 bases; bases with no gene match: 6. This CDR3 contains 13 residues. In DNA form, the CDR3 reads TGTGCCAGCTCAAGCGGGACTTCGAACGAGCAGTACTTC. It yields the protein CASSSGTSNEQYF.

There are a few counts of this clonotype. The chain combines TRBV5-8 with TRBJ1-6; the D is unclear. Germline assignment: CDR1 SGHTS and CDR2 YDEGEE. This CDR3 is 15 amino acids long. V dropped 10 bases and J dropped 6 bases, with 20 bases sitting between them. This CDR3 is CAALGERPSNSPLHF. For the CDR3, the DNA is TGTGCCGCCCTGGGCGAGAGGCCCTCTAATTCACCCCTCCACTTT.

This clonotype was observed at least ten times. V usage is TRBV5-1 and J usage is TRBJ2-4; D may be TRBD1 (6 bases). This CDR3 is built from 13 residues. V lost 1 base, J lost 8 bases, and 10 bases lay in between. From germline, CDR1 is SGHRS and CDR2 YFSETQ. This chain's CDR3 is CASSLISGDIQYF. The CDR3 DNA is TGCGCCAGCAGCTTGATTTCAGGGGACATTCAGTACTTC.

The rearrangement joins TRBV2 to TRBJ2-7; TRBD2 matches 8 bases. V lost 5 bases and J lost 2; bases outside the gene matches: 5. This CDR3 is built from 14 residues. Germline loops: CDR1 SNHLY, CDR2 FYNNEI. CDR3 nucleotide sequence: TGTGCCAGCAGTTGGGTAGCGGGGCCCTACGAGCAGTACTTC. Its protein product is CASSWVAGPYEQYF.

This clonotype has only a few counts. V is TRBV2 and J is TRBJ2-7; D gene uncertain. Germline V CDR1 and CDR2: SNHLY, FYNNEI. Trimming shortened V by 1 base and J by 3 bases, and 10 bases separated the two germline ends. The CDR3 extends over 14 amino acids. This chain's CDR3 is CASSEVGVHYEQYF. The CDR3 region has the DNA TGTGCCAGCAGTGAAGTCGGAGTACACTACGAGCAGTACTTC.

J is TRBJ2-3 and V is TRBV4-2; D call uncertain. The CDR3 is 15 amino acids. Germline lookup yields CDR1 LGHNA and CDR2 YNFKEQ. V lost 1 base and J lost 1, with 9 bases in between. CDR3 DNA sequence: TGTGCCAGCAGCCAAGTTCAAGGACGCACAGATACGCAGTATTTT. Its protein is CASSQVQGRTDTQYF.

This clonotype has only a few counts. This chain uses TRBV5-1 with TRBJ1-5, with 9 bases lining up with TRBD1. CDR3 length equals 15 residues. V lost 4 bases, J lost 5 bases, and 7 bases stayed unmatched. The germline V gene encodes CDR1 SGHRS and CDR2 YFSETQ. CDR3 sequence (DNA): TGCGCCAGCAGCCCCGGGACAGGGTCAGATCAGCCCCAGCATTTT. Translation: CASSPGTGSDQPQHF.

Many counts were recorded for this clonotype. The chain links TRBV6-1 to TRBJ2-3, with TRBD2 matching over 8 bases. The trim removed 5 bases at V and 6 bases at J, leaving 10 bases unmatched. Germline V lookup: CDR1 MNHNS, CDR2 SASEGT. There are 15 residues in the CDR3. In DNA, the CDR3 is TGTGCCAGCAGTCGACGAGCGGGGGTTGCGGATACGCAGTATTTT. The encoded protein is CASSRRAGVADTQYF.

There are a few counts of this clonotype. J is TRBJ2-1 and V is TRBV6-2 or TRBV6-3; 7 nucleotides agree with TRBD1. This CDR3 is built from 15 residues. The trim removed 6 bases at V and 5 bases at J, leaving 10 bases unmatched. The germline V gene has CDR1 MNHEY and CDR2 SVGEGT. CDR3 DNA sequence: TGTGCCAGCAGGGATTGGACAGGCAACCACAATGAGCAGTTCTTC. It codes for CASRDWTGNHNEQFF.